The TCR beta chain under discussion was sequenced for a study of T cells in Graves' hyperthyroidism and ophthalmopathy (dated by TCRdb to 2018 to 2020). Background on the whole study: Peripheral blood was collected at initial diagnosis, before any treatment. To identify TCR V-J signatures that set the groups apart, the researchers used a discovery cohort of 100 patients, made up of about 44 with Graves' ophthalmopathy and about 59 with stable Graves' hyperthyroidism. According to the paper, TCR Vbeta CDR3 sequencing was carried out on more than 120 peripheral blood samples, which came from 40 to 45 ophthalmopathy, around 74 hyperthyroidism and approximately 17 progressor patients. Prospective prediction of ophthalmopathy was tested in an independent validation cohort consisting of 18 to 20 hyperthyroidism patients and approximately 16 patients who later progressed to ophthalmopathy. Once sampling was done, hyperthyroidism patients were given methimazole at a starting dose of 30 mg daily, whereas ophthalmopathy patients were given high-dose intravenous methylprednisolone. For training and testing, the 100 or so patients in the discovery cohort were randomly divided in a 7:3 ratio. In more than 5 Graves' hyperthyroidism patients, the study also compared T-cell repertoires from thyroid tissue with T-cell repertoires from blood. Overall study results and their limits: In validation, progression to ophthalmopathy was predicted by the model with 70.59% sensitivity and 72% to 85% specificity, a median of approximately 6.5 months before onset. Most expanded thyroid clonotypes (frequency above 0.001) were also detected in blood, suggesting blood repertoires may reflect thyroid immune responses. A 13 V-J signature model separated ophthalmopathy from stable hyperthyroidism, with 87.88% sensitivity and 81% to 82% specificity in cross-validation and 80%/75% in testing. Sample size was not statistically predetermined, and blinding of investigators to group allocation was not performed.

This clonotype was detected many times. Its target antigen remains unknown. Base-call qualities are not available, and no considerably larger clone is one nucleotide away. Deletion took 10 bases off V and 1 base off J, with a span of 13 bases between the germline ends. Per the germline V gene, SNHLY is the CDR1 and FYNNEI is the CDR2. The CDR3 goes from the cysteine to the phenylalanine over 13 residues. Kept here is only the CDR3 DNA, which spans 39 bases and is read in frame from base 1. In the ophthalmopathy patients, disease was moderately to severely active, with a Clinical Activity Score of 3 or more, a NOSPECS grade of 4 or more, and a duration of less than 3 months. Any patient with an uncontrolled infection, another autoimmune disease, pregnancy or lactation was excluded. Clinical symptoms, serum thyroxine and TRAb, thyroid ultrasound, and orbital computed tomography formed the basis for the diagnoses. Ficoll-Paque density gradient centrifugation was used to isolate PBMCs from approximately 11 ml of fresh peripheral blood. Total RNA was extracted using Trizol reagent, and RNA quality was assessed on an Agilent 2100 Bioanalyzer.

The TCR beta CDR3 regions were amplified from RNA transcripts. For the first round of RT-PCR on the TCR CDR3, the HTBI primer set was used together with the Qiagen OneStep RT-PCR kit. Libraries were constructed in a second round of multiplex PCR, after which size selection and purification were carried out. Sequencing of the libraries was done on an Illumina HiSeq2000 using paired-end 100 bp reads. Per the authors' processing: SOAPnuke was used to process the raw data, removing reads that contained adapters or uncalled bases, had a mean Phred below 15, or lacked an exact match to the constant primer or identifier. High-quality paired reads were merged using COPE v1.2.5, and each unique nucleotide sequence was defined as a clonotype. MiTCR v1.1 was used to align clonotypes to the IMGT TRBV, TRBD and TRBJ reference segments. Analysis was restricted to V-J combinations with a frequency above 0.0001, which covered 99% to 99.2% of repertoires. A TCS score was defined as the ratio between F50 (clonal expansion) and ExV (chaos), using BLOSUM62-based TCRdist between CDR3 peptides within each V-J. Welch's t-statistics and random forest reduced roughly 540 V-J features to around 14, which were used in a naive Bayes classifier (R e1071). The public reads were reprocessed in TCRdb via fastp at Q25 and MiXCR, keeping in-frame beta chains. CDR3 protein sequences are deduplicated, and each keeps its most common genes and DNA. These V and J calls derive from TCRdb rather than the authors' analysis. Recorded for this sample are 250,000 to 350,000 distinct CDR3 sequences; about 17% of them occurred a single time. Around 57% of the sample is in the top ten clones.

The chain is assembled from TRBV2 and TRBJ1-1; the D segment could be TRBD1, given 6 matching bases. Sequenced input: blood. This receptor was obtained from a woman between 55 and 75 years old with Graves' ophthalmopathy. The CDR3 here reads CATGRGGNTEAFF. The sequence in DNA is TGTGCCACCGGGAGGGGGGGGAACACTGAAGCTTTCTTT.